This T cell receptor beta chain was documented in a study of vaccination effects on CD4 cells after COVID-19. Overall study context: Both of the two convalescent patients gave a sample, one 16 days and one a week before vaccination.

A remark on this clone: Its antigen is as yet unknown.

After expansion with viral peptide pools in the ViraFEST assay, antigen-specific CD4+ T cells were sequenced. Subsequent to a culture period of approximately 11 days, CD4+ T cells were isolated. The person was diagnosed with PCR-confirmed SARS-CoV-2 infection between March and December 2020. Using immunoSEQ multiplex PCR, the repertoire was profiled, and TCRdb retains in-frame clones only, with some absent. The sample holds 42,000 or so clones, around 74% seen once. CDR1 and CDR2 (germline): GTSNPN, SVGIG (reference sequence). The ends lost 2 bases at V and 7 bases at J; junction bases unmatched: 5. CDR3 length equals 13 residues.

The receptor was isolated from a human donor who had a prior SARS-CoV-2 infection. Sequenced here: CD4+ T cells from PBMCs cultured with a peptide pool, sampled before COVID-19 vaccination. The genes are TRBV30 and TRBJ2-4, with 7 bases matching TRBD1. In DNA form, the CDR3 reads TGTGCCTGGAGTCCGGGGACAGCGAACATTCAGTACTTC. It yields the protein CAWSPGTANIQYF. Full variable domain (rest looked up from reference TRBV30 and TRBJ2-4): SQTIHQWPATLVQPVGSPLSLECTVEGTSNPNLYWYRQAAGRGLQLLFYSVGIGQISSEVPQNLSASRPQDRQFILSSKKLLLSDSGFYLCAWSPGTANIQYFGAGTRLSVL.